This TCR beta chain stems from a study of T cell repertoires in cytomegalovirus infection. Overall study: Carrying CMV and the relevant HLA type showed in public TCR beta signatures.

Notes on the study in general: The ex vivo response was dominated by HLA-C-restricted CMV-specific TCR beta clonotypes. The study identified carriers of CMV plus the relevant HLA from cumulative public TCR beta family frequency.

TCRdb ran MiXCR on the reads and lists one entry per CDR3 protein. The sample has 560,000 or so distinct CDR3 sequences, 15% to 20% seen once; the top ten hold around 25%. The CDR3 spans 11 residues. Germline V CDR1 and CDR2: MNHEY, SMNVEV (reference sequence). V was trimmed by 4 bases and J by 5 bases, leaving 3 bases between them. This clonotype was found a few times. Antigen specificity is unknown. The sample taken for sequencing was CD8+ T cells from PBMCs. The chain has TRBV27 and TRBJ1-3; no firm D call. The origin of this receptor is a human donor in good health (CMV status not recorded). Some clones in this sample may be carry-over from other donors' samples. The CDR3 here is CASSSRNTIYF. As DNA, the CDR3 is TGTGCCAGCAGTTCACGAAACACCATATATTTT.